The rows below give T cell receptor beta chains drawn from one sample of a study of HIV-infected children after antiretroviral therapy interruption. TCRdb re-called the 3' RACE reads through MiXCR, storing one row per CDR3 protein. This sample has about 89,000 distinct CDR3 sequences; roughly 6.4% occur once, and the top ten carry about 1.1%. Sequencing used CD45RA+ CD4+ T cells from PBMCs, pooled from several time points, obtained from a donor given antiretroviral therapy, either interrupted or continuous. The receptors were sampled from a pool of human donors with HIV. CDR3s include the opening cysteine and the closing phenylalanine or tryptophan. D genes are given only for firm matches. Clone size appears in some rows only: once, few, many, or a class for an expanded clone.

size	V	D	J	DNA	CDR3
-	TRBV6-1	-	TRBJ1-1	TGTGCCAGCAGTGACCGTGGACAGATGAACACTGAAGCTTTCTTT	CASSDRGQMNTEAFF
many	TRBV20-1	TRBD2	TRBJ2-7	TGCAGTGCTAGAGTTAGCGGGAGAAGGTACGAGCAGTACTTC	CSARVSGRRYEQYF
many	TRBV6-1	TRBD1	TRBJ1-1	TGTGCCAGCAGTGGGGACAGTTGGTCGAACACTGAAGCTTTCTTT	CASSGDSWSNTEAFF
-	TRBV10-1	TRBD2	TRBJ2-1	TGCGATGGGAGGGTGCAGGATGAGCAGTTCTTC	CDGRVQDEQFF
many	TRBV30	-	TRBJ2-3	TGTGCCTGGGATCCGGGGCCGGGGAAGACGCAGTATTTT	CAWDPGPGKTQYF
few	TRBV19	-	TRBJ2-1	TGTGCCAGTACCCTCACGGGGCCGGGGGTGGGGGAGCAGTTCTTC	CASTLTGPGVGEQFF
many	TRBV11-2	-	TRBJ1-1	TGTGCCAGCAGCTTTGGAGGGGCGAACACTGAAGCTTTCTTT	CASSFGGANTEAFF
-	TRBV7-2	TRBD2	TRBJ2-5	TGTGCCAGCAGCCGACTAGCGGGAGGGGAAGAGACCCAGTACTTC	CASSRLAGGEETQYF
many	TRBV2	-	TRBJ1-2	TGTGCCAGCAGTGGACAGGATTATAACTATGGCTACACCTTC	CASSGQDYNYGYTF
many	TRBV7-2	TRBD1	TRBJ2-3	TGTGCCAGCAGCGTAACGTCAGGGGGCGGGATAGATACGCAGTATTTT	CASSVTSGGGIDTQYF
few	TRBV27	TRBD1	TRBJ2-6	TGTGCCAGCAGTCACAGGGGCAGCATCTTTTCTGGGGCCAACGTCCTGACTTTC	CASSHRGSIFSGANVLTF
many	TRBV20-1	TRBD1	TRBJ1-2	TGCAGTGCTGGAGGGACAGGGAACTATGGCTACACCTTC	CSAGGTGNYGYTF
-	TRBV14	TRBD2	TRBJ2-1	TGTGCCAGCAGCCCCCCGGGACTAGTGATCAATGAGCAGTTCTTC	CASSPPGLVINEQFF
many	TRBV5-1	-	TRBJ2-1	TGCGCCAGCAGCACGACTCCAGGGATCGGCCGCGAGCAGTTCTTC	CASSTTPGIGREQFF
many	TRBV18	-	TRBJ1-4	TGTGCCAGCTCAGAATCGGGGCAGACAAATGAAAAACTGTTTTTT	CASSESGQTNEKLFF
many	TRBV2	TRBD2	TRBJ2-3	TGTGCCAGCAGTCGTCTAGCGGGGGTGAGAGATACGCAGTATTTT	CASSRLAGVRDTQYF
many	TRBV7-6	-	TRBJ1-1	TGTGCCAGCAGCTTTTCCCAATTCACTGAAGCTTTCTTT	CASSFSQFTEAFF
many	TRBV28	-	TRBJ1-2	TGTGCCAGCAGTTTTTTGGGGCTTGGCTACACCTTC	CASSFLGLGYTF
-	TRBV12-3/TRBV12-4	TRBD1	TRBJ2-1	TGTGCCAGCAGTTTCGGGACAGGGGTTTGGAATGAGCAGTTCTTC	CASSFGTGVWNEQFF
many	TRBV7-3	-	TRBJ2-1	TGTGCCAGCAGCTTATTTGGTGGGGGGGCGTACAATGAGCAGTTCTTC	CASSLFGGGAYNEQFF